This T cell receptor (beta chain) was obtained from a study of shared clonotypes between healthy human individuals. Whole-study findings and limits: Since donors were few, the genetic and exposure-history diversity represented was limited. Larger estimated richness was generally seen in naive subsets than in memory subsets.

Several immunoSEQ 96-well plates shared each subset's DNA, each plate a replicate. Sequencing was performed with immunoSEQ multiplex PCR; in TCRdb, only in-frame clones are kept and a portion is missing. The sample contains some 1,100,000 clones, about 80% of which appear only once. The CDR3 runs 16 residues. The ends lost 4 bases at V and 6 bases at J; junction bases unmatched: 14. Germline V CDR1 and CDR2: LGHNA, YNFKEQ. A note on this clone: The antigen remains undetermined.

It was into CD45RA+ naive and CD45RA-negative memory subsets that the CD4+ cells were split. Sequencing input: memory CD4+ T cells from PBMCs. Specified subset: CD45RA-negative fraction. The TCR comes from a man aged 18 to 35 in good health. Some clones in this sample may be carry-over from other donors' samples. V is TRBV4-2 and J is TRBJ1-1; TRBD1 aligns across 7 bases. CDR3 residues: CASSPVGGGAFAEAFF. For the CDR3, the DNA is TGTGCCAGCAGCCCGGTTGGAGGGGGCGCCTTCGCTGAAGCTTTCTTT.